The 12 T cell receptor beta chains below were found in one sample sequenced in a study of blood T cell repertoires in COVID-19. The repertoire was sequenced with immunoSEQ multiplex PCR; TCRdb's copy has only in-frame clones and lacks some. This sample carries roughly 160,000 clones, over 75% of them seen once, and the ten largest clones take about 6%. Input material: PBMCs or T cells enriched from blood (not recorded which). The receptors were sampled from a woman aged 40 to 50 with acute COVID-19.

The genes are TRBV2 and TRBJ1-5, with D possibly TRBD1 on 6 matching bases. In germline, CDR1 is SNHLY, CDR2 FYNNEI. The CDR3 sequence is 14 residues long. V was pared by 3 bases and J by 9 bases, with 15 bases between. The CDR3 region has the DNA TGTGCCAGCAGTGAGGGCAGGGGTGCGGTGCCCCAGCATTTT. Encoded protein: CASSEGRGAVPQHF.

The chain combines TRBV5-1 with TRBJ2-3; the D gene is possibly TRBD2 (6 bases). With 0 bases removed from V and 2 bases from J, the gap between germline ends came to 16 bases. The CDR3 runs to 17 residues. The germline V gene has CDR1 SGHRS and CDR2 YFSETQ. The DNA for the CDR3 is TGCGCCAGCAGCTTGGGGGGGGACCCCATCCTCACAGATACGCAGTATTTT. This gives the protein CASSLGGDPILTDTQYF.

The chain combines TRBV5-6 with TRBJ2-3; TRBD2 matches 9 bases. J lost 6 bases, V lost 4 bases, and 9 bases had no gene match. CDR1 and CDR2 (germline): SGHDT, YYEEEE. The CDR3 contains 15 residues. This CDR3 is CASSLGVAGADTQYF. As DNA, the CDR3 is TGTGCCAGCAGCCTTGGAGTAGCGGGAGCTGATACGCAGTATTTT. Full variable domain (rest looked up from reference TRBV5-6 and TRBJ2-3): DAGVTQSPTHLIKTRGQQVTLRCSPKSGHDTVSWYQQALGQGPQFIFQYYEEEERQRGNFPDRFSGHQFPNYSSELNVNALLLGDSALYLCASSLGVAGADTQYFGPGTRLTVL.

V is TRBV4-1 and J is TRBJ1-2; no reliable D call. The germline V gene encodes CDR1 MGHRA and CDR2 YSYEKL. The V end was cut by 1 base, the J end by 5 bases, with 20 bases between. The CDR3 has 17 amino acids. The CDR3 region is CASSQVLVSREGYGYTF. For the CDR3, the DNA is TGCGCCAGCAGCCAAGTTTTAGTAAGTAGGGAGGGATATGGCTACACCTTC.

The chain uses TRBV3-1 (or the pseudogene TRBV3-2) and TRBJ2-4; tentatively, D is TRBD1 (5 bases). Germline values: CDR1 LGHDT, CDR2 YNNKEL (reference sequence). The CDR3 is made up of 17 amino acids. V was shortened by 1 base and J by 3 bases, with 16 bases between the two germline ends. The CDR3 here is CASSQVQGMVGKNIQYF. In nucleotides, the CDR3 is TGTGCCAGCAGCCAAGTTCAGGGAATGGTAGGCAAAAACATTCAGTACTTC.

This clone appeared a single time. This rearrangement joins TRBV3-1 (or the pseudogene TRBV3-2) to TRBJ2-6; D possibly corresponds to TRBD1 (6 bases). V was shortened by 4 bases and J by 1 base, with 20 bases between the two germline ends. The CDR3 spans 19 residues. Germline V gives CDR1 LGHDT, CDR2 YNNKEL (reference sequence). In DNA form, the CDR3 reads TGTGCCAGCAGCCCAGAAATCTGGGGACATACTTCTGGGGCCAACGTCCTGACTTTC. Translating gives CASSPEIWGHTSGANVLTF.

There are a few counts of this clone. The chain joins TRBV5-1 to TRBJ1-6, with 7 bases fitting TRBD1. The CDR3 length is 16 residues. CDR1 and CDR2 (germline): SGHRS, YFSETQ. With V trimmed by 1 base and J by 6 bases, 7 bases remained unmatched. DNA for the CDR3: TGCGCCAGCAGCTTGCGGTTGGGACAGTTTAATTCACCCCTCCACTTT. Amino acid sequence: CASSLRLGQFNSPLHF.

The table lists this clone with a few counts. The chain is built from TRBV19 and TRBJ1-1; 12 positions match TRBD1. V was pared by 5 bases and J by 5 bases, with 3 bases of the junction left unmatched. The CDR3 is 14 amino acids. The germline gives CDR1 LNHDA, CDR2 SQIVND (reference sequence). CDR3 protein: CASSGDRGQTEAFF. The CDR3 region has the DNA TGTGCCAGTAGTGGGGACAGGGGGCAAACTGAAGCTTTCTTT.

V gene TRBV6-5 combines with J gene TRBJ1-2; D remains ambiguous. CDR3 length: 14 residues. The V end was cut by 7 bases, the J end by 5 bases, with 17 bases between. Germline V gives CDR1 MNHEY, CDR2 SVGAGI. The CDR3 is CASTPYRSYYGYTF. The CDR3 coding sequence is TGTGCCAGCACCCCTTATCGAAGCTATTATGGCTACACCTTC.

This chain connects TRBV27 to TRBJ2-3; 7 bases agree with TRBD2. V gave up 5 bases and J gave up 2 bases; unmatched junction bases: 13. In germline, CDR1 is MNHEY, CDR2 SMNVEV (reference sequence). The CDR3 totals 17 residues. The CDR3 region is CASSHDFGGGSTDTQYF. DNA for the CDR3: TGTGCCAGCAGTCACGACTTTGGGGGGGGGTCCACAGATACGCAGTATTTT.

CDR3 in DNA: TGCGCCAGCAGCTTGGCCGGCAGGGTCTATGGAAACACCATATATTTT. Translated, it gives CASSLAGRVYGNTIYF. This rearrangement joins TRBV5-1 to TRBJ1-3, with D possibly being TRBD1 (5 bases). CDR1 is SGHRS, CDR2 YFSETQ, per germline. This CDR3 is 16 amino acids long. V lost 0 bases, J lost 3 bases, and 13 bases lay in between.

This clone was detected only once. This chain connects TRBV2 to TRBJ1-6, with 8 bases aligning to TRBD1. The trim removed 8 bases at V and 3 bases at J, leaving 3 bases unmatched. Germline V gives CDR1 SNHLY, CDR2 FYNNEI. The length of the CDR3 is 14 residues. DNA of the CDR3: TGTGCCAGCCGGGGGACAGGCTATAATTCACCCCTCCACTTT. Its protein is CASRGTGYNSPLHF.